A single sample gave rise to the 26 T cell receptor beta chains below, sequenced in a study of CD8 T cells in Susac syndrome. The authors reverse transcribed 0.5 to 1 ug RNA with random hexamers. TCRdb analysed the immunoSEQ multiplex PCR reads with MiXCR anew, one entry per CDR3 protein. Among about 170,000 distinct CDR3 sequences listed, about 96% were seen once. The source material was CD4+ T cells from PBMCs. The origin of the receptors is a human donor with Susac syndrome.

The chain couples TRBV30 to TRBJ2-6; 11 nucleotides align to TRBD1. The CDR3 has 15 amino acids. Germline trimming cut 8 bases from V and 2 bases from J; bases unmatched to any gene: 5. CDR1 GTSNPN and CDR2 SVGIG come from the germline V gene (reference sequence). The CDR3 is CAHRDRGTGANVLTF. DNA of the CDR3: TGTGCCCACCGGGACAGGGGGACTGGGGCCAACGTCCTGACTTTC. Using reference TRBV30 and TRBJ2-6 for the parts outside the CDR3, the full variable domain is SQTIHQWPATLVQPVGSPLSLECTVEGTSNPNLYWYRQAAGRGLQLLFYSVGIGQISSEVPQNLSASRPQDRQFILSSKKLLLSDSGFYLCAHRDRGTGANVLTFGAGSRLTVL.

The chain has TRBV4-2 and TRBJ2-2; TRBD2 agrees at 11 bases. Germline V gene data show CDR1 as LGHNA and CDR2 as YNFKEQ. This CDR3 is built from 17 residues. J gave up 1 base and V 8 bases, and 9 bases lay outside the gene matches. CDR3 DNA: TGTGCCAGCGCCCAAAAGACTAGCGGGGTGAACACCGGGGAGCTGTTTTTT. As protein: CASAQKTSGVNTGELFF.

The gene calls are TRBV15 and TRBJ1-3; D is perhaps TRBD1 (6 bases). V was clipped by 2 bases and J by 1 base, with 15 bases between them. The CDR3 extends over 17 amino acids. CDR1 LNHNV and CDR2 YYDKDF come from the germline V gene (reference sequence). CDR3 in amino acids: CATSRPALRGSGNTIYF. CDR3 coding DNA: TGTGCCACCAGCAGACCGGCGTTGAGGGGGTCTGGAAACACCATATATTTT.

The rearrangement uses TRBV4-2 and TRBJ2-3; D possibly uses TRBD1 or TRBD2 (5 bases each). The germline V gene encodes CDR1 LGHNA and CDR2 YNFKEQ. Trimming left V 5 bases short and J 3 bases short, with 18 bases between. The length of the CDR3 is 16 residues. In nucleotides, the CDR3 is TGTGCCAGCAGCACCTACCCGGGGCCACGAACAGATACGCAGTATTTT. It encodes CASSTYPGPRTDTQYF.

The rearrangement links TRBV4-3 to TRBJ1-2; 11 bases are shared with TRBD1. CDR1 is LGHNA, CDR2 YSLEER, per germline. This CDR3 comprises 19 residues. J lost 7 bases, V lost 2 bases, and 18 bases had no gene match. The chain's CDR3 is CASSQSSSGQGARLSGYTF. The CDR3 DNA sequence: TGCGCCAGCAGCCAATCCTCCTCCGGACAGGGGGCGAGGTTGAGTGGCTACACCTTC.

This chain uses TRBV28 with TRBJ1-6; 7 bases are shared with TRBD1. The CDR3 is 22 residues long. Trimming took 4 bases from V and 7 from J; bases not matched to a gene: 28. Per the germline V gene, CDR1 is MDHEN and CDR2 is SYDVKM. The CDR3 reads CASSSDFNRGEVSFGLNSPLHF. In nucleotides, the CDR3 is TGTGCCAGCAGTTCGGACTTCAACAGGGGTGAGGTTAGCTTTGGACTAAATTCACCCCTCCACTTT.

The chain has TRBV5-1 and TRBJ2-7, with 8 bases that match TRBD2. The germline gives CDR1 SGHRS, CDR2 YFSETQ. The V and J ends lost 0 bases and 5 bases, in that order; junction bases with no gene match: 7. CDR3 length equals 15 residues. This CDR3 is CASSLGPGGNDEQYF. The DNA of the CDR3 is TGCGCCAGCAGCTTGGGTCCGGGAGGGAACGACGAGCAGTACTTC.

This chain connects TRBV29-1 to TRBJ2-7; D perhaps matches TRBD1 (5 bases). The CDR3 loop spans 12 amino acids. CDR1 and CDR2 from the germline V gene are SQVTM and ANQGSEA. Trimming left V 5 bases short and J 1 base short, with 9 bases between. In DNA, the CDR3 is TGCAGCGTTAGACAGAGTTCCTACGAGCAGTACTTC. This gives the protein CSVRQSSYEQYF.

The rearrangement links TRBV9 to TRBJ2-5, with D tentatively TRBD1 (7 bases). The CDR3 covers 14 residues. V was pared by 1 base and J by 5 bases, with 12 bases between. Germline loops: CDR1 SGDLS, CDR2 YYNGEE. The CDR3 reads CASSVQGGRETQYF. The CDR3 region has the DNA TGTGCCAGCAGCGTACAGGGGGGTAGGGAGACCCAGTACTTC.

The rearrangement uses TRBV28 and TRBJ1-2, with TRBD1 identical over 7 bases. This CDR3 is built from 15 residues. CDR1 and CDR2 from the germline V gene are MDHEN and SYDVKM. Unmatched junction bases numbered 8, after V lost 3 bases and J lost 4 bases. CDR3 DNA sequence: TGTGCCAGCAGTTTCAGAGACAGGGCGACCTATGGCTACACCTTC. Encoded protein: CASSFRDRATYGYTF.

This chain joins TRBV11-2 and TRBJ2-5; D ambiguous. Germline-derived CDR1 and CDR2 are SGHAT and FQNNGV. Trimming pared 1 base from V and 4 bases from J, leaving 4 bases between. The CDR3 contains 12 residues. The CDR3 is CASSLVAETQYF. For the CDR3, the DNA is TGTGCCAGCAGCTTAGTGGCAGAGACCCAGTACTTC.

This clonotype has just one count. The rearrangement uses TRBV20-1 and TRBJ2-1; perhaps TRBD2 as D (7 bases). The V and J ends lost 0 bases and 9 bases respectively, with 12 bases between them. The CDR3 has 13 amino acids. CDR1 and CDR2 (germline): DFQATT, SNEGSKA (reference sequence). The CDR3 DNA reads TGCAGTGCTAGAGATTTCGGGGGGCGTGAGCAGTTCTTC. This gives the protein CSARDFGGREQFF.

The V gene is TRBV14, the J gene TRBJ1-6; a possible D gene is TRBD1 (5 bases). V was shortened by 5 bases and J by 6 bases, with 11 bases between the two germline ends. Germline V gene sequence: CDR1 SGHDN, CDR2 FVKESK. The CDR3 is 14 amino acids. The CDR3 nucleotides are TGTGCCAGCAGCTTCAACCAGGGTAATTCACCCCTCCACTTT. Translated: CASSFNQGNSPLHF.

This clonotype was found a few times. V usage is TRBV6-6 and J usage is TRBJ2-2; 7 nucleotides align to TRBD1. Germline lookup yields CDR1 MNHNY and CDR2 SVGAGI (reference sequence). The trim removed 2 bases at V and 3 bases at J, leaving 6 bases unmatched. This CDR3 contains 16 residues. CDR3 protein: CASSYPTGSDTGELFF. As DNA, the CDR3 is TGTGCCAGCAGTTACCCGACAGGGTCGGACACCGGGGAGCTGTTTTTT.

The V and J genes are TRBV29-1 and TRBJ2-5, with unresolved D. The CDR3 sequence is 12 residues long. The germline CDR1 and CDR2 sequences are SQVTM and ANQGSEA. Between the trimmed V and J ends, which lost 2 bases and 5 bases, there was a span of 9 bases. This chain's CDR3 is CSVEKGRETQYF. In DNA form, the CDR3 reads TGCAGCGTTGAAAAGGGTCGGGAGACCCAGTACTTC.

For the CDR3, the DNA is TGCAGCGTTCGTGGACTAGCGGGAGCCCCGGGGTCAGCAGATACGCAGTATTTT. It translates to CSVRGLAGAPGSADTQYF. This chain links TRBV29-1 with TRBJ2-3; 13 positions match TRBD2. J was trimmed by 4 bases and V by 5 bases; bases with no gene match: 15. Germline V gene data show CDR1 as SQVTM and CDR2 as ANQGSEA. CDR3 length: 18 residues.

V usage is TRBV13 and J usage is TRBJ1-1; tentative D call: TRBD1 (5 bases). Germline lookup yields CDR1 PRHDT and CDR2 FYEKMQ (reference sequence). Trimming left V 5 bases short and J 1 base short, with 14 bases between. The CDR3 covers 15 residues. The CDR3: CASSVGPGGNTEAFF. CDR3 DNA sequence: TGTGCCAGCAGCGTGGGGCCCGGAGGGAACACTGAAGCTTTCTTT.

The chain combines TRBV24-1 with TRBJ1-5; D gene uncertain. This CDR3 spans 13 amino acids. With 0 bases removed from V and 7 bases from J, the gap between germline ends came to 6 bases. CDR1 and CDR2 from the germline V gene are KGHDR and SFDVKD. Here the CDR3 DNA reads TGTGCCACCAGTGATTTGCCGGAGCAGCCCCAGCATTTT. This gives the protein CATSDLPEQPQHF.

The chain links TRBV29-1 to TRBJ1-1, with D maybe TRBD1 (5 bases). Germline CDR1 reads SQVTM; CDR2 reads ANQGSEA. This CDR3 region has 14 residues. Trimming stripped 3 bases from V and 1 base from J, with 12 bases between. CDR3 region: CSVEAQGANTEAFF. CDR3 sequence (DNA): TGCAGCGTTGAGGCGCAGGGTGCGAACACTGAAGCTTTCTTT.

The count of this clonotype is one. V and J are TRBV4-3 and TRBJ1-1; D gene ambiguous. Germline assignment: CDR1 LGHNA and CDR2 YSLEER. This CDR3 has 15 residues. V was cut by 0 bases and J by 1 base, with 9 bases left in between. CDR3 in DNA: TGCGCCAGCAGCCAAGATTCTCACAGGAACACTGAAGCTTTCTTT. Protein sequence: CASSQDSHRNTEAFF.

CDR3 sequence reads: CASSFGHSYEQYV. The CDR3 region has the DNA TGTGCCAGCAGCTTCGGCCATAGCTACGAGCAGTACGTC. V usage is TRBV7-8 and J usage is TRBJ2-7; D unresolved. The V gene lost 3 bases and the J gene lost 3 bases, with 9 bases spanning the gap. This CDR3 contains 13 residues. Germline V CDR1 and CDR2: SGHVS, FQNEAQ.

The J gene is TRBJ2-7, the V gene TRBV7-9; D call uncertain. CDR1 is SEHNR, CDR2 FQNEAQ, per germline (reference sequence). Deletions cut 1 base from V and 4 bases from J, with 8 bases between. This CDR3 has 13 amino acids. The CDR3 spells CASSLGWQYEQYF. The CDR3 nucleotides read TGTGCCAGCAGCTTAGGGTGGCAGTACGAGCAGTACTTC.

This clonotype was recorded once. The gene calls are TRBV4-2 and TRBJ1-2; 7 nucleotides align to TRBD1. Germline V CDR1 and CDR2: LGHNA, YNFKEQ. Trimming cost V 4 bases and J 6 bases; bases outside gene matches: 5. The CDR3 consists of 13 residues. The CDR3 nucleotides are TGTGCCAGCAGCCTCGGGACAGAAGATGGCTACACCTTC. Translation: CASSLGTEDGYTF.

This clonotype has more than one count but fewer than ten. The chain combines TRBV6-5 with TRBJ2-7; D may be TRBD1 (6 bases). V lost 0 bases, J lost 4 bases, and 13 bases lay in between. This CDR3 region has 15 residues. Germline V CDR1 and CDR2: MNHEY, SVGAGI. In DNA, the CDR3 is TGTGCCAGCAGTTACTCGAATAGGGGGAGTTACGAGCAGTACTTC. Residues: CASSYSNRGSYEQYF.

CDR3 protein: CSARGSDRVGRYAQYF. The CDR3 DNA reads as TGCAGTGCTAGAGGCTCGGACAGGGTCGGGCGATATGCGCAGTATTTT. V gene TRBV20-1 combines with J gene TRBJ2-3, with 8 positions matching TRBD1. The CDR3 extends over 16 amino acids. The germline V gene encodes CDR1 DFQATT and CDR2 SNEGSKA (reference sequence). The ends lost 1 base at V and 10 bases at J; junction bases unmatched: 16.

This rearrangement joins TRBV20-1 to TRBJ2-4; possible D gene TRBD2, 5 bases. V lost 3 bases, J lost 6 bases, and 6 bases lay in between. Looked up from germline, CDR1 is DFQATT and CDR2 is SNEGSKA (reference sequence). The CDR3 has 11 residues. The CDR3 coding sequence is TGCAGTGCTAGTGAGGGAAACATTCAGTACTTC. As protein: CSASEGNIQYF.